The clone carrying this T cell receptor (beta chain) was seen a few times. Its antigen is not identified. Donors contributed one heparinised blood draw apiece, averaging approximately 0.12 L. All of the isolated RNA was reverse transcribed, so expressed TCRB transcripts were sequenced. Profiling relied on immunoSEQ multiplex PCR, and the TCRdb table lists in-frame clones only, not all of them. The repertoire holds 150,000 to 200,000 clones, approximately 8.1% seen once, with about 0.9% in the top ten. This specimen comes from a study of beta chain features in type 1 diabetes. Study overall: Comparable age, gender and cell yields were observed in patients relative to healthy donors.

This CDR3 spans 13 amino acids. Germline CDR1 GTSNPN, CDR2 SVGIG (reference sequence). Trimming took 8 bases from V and 0 from J, leaving 13 bases between them. Broader study findings: An over-representation of cells with high TCR expression could result from cDNA sequencing. Patients with Type 1 diabetes showed moderately but significantly shorter TCRB CDR3s in all four CD4+ subsets.

This sequence was found in a woman aged 40 to 50 with type 1 diabetes. The V call is TRBV30, the J call TRBJ1-1, with D maybe TRBD1 (6 bases). Sample: central memory CD4+ T cells from blood. The CDR3 spells CALETGMNTEAFF. The CDR3 DNA sequence: TGTGCCCTCGAGACAGGAATGAACACTGAAGCTTTCTTT.